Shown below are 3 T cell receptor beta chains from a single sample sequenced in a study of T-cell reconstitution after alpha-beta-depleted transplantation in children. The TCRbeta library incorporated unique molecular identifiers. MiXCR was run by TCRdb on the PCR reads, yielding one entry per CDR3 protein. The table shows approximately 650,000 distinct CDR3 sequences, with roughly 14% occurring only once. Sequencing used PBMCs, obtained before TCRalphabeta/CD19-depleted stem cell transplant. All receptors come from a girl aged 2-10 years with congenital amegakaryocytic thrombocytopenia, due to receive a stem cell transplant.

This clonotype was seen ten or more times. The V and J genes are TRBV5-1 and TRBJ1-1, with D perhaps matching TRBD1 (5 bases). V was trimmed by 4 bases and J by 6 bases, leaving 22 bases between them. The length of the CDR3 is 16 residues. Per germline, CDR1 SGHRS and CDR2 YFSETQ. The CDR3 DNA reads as TGCGCCAGCAGCCCGGCGAGCGGTTGGGGCCTCGCTGAAGCTTTCTTT. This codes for CASSPASGWGLAEAFF.

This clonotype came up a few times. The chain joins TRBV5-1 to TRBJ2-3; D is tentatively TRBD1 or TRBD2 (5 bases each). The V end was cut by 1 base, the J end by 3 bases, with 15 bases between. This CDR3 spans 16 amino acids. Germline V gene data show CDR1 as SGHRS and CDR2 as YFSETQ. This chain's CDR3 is CASSLLRGRETDTQYF. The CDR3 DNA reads TGCGCCAGCAGCTTGTTACGGGGCAGGGAGACAGATACGCAGTATTTT. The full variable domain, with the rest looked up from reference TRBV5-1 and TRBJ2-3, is KAGVTQTPRYLIKTRGQQVTLSCSPISGHRSVSWYQQTPGQGLQFLFEYFSETQRNKGNFPGRFSGRQFSNSRSEMNVSTLELGDSALYLCASSLLRGRETDTQYFGPGTRLTVL.

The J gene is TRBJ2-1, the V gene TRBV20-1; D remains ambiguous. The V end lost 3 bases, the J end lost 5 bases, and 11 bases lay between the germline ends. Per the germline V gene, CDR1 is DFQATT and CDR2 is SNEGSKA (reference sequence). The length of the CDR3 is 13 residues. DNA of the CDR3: TGCAGTGCTAGCTCGGCGGAAAACAATGAGCAGTTCTTC. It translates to CSASSAENNEQFF.